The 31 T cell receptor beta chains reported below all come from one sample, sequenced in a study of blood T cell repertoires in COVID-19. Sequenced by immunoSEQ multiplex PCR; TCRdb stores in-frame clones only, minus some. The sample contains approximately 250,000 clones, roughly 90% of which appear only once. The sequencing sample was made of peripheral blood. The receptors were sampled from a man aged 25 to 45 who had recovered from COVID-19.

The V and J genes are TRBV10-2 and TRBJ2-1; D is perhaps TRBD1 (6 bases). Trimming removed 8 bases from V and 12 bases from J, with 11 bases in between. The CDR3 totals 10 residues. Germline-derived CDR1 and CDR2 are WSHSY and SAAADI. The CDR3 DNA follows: TGCGCCAGCGGAGTAGGGGGGCAGTTCTTC. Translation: CASGVGGQFF.

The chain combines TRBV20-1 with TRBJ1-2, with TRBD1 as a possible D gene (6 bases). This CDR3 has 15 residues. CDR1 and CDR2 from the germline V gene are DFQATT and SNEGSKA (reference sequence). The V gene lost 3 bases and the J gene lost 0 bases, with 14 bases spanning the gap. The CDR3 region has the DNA TGCAGTGCTAGTCAGGGGCCTCAGACTAACTATGGCTACACCTTC. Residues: CSASQGPQTNYGYTF.

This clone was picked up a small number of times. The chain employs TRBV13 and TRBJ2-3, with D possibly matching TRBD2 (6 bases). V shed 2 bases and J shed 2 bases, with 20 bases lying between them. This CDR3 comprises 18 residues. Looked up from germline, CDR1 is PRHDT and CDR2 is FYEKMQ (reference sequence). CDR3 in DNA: TGTGCCAGCAGCTTAACCCCCAAAGGGACTTTCCTCACAGATACGCAGTATTTT. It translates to CASSLTPKGTFLTDTQYF.

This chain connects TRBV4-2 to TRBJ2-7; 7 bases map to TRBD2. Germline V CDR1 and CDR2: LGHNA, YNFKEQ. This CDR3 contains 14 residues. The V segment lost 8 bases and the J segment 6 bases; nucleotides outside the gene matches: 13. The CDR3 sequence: CASAITRRGGEQYF. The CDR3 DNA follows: TGTGCCAGCGCCATCACCCGGCGCGGGGGCGAGCAGTACTTC.

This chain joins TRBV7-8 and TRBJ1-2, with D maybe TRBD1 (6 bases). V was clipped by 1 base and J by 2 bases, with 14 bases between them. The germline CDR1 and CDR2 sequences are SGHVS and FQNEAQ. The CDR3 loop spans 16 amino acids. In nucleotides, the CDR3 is TGTGCCAGCAGCTTAGGAGCGGCAGGGGCGAACTATGGCTACACCTTC. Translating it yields CASSLGAAGANYGYTF.

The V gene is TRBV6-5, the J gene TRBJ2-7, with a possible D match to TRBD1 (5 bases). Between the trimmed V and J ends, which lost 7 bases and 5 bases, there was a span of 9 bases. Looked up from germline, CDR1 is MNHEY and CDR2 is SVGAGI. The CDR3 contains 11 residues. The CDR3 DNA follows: TGTGCCAGCAACTCAGGGCACGAGCAGTACTTC. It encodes CASNSGHEQYF.

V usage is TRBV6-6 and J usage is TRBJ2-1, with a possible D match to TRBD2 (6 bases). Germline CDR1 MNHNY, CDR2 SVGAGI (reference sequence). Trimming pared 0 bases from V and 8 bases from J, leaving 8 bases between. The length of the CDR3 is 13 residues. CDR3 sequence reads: CASSYSGGYEQFF. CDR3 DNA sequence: TGTGCCAGCAGTTACTCCGGAGGGTATGAGCAGTTCTTC.

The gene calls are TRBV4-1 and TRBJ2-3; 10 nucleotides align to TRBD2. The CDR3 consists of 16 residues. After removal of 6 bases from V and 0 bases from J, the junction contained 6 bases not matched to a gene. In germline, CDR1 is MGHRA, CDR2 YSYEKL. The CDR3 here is CASRDLLAGSTDTQYF. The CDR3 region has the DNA TGCGCCAGCAGAGACCTACTAGCGGGGAGCACAGATACGCAGTATTTT.

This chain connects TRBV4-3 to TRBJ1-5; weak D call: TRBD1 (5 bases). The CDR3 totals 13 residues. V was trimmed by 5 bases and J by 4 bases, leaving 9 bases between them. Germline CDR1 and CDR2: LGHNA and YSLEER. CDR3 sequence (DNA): TGCGCCAGCAGCACACAGGTAAATCAGCCCCAGCATTTT. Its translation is CASSTQVNQPQHF.

The chain's CDR3 is CASSFWTGGYYEQYF. The CDR3 DNA reads TGTGCCAGCAGCTTTTGGACAGGGGGTTACTACGAGCAGTACTTC. This rearrangement joins TRBV7-2 to TRBJ2-7; TRBD1 agrees at 10 bases. Germline V gives CDR1 SGHTA, CDR2 FQGNSA. The CDR3 runs to 15 residues. Losses at the gene ends were 3 bases for V and 3 bases for J; bases not matched to a gene: 5.

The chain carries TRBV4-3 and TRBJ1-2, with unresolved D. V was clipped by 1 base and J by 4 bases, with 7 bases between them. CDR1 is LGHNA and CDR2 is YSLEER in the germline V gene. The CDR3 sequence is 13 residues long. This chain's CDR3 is CASSQAGSYGYTF. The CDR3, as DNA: TGCGCCAGCAGCCAAGCTGGCAGCTATGGCTACACCTTC.

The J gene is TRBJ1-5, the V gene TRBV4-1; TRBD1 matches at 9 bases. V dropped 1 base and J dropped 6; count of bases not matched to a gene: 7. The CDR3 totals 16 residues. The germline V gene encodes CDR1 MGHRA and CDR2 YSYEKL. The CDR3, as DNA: TGCGCCAGCAGCCAAGGGAGGGACAGGGCGGCTCAGCCCCAGCATTTT. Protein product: CASSQGRDRAAQPQHF.

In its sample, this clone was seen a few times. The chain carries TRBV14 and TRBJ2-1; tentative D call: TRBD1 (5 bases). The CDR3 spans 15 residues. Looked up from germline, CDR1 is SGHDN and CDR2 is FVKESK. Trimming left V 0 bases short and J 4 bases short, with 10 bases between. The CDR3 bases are TGTGCCAGCAGCCAAGATATAGGGGTTTACAATGAGCAGTTCTTC. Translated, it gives CASSQDIGVYNEQFF.

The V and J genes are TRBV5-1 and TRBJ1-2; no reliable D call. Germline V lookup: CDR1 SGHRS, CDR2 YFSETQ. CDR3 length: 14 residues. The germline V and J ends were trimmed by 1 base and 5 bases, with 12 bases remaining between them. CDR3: CASSLTPDKYGYTF. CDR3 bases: TGCGCCAGCAGCTTGACACCTGACAAGTATGGCTACACCTTC.

CDR3 amino acids: CAWSTDRVDQGEQYF. The CDR3 DNA follows: TGTGCCTGGAGTACCGACAGGGTAGACCAGGGCGAGCAGTACTTC. J is TRBJ2-7 and V is TRBV30; 7 bases fit TRBD1. The germline V gene has CDR1 GTSNPN and CDR2 SVGIG (reference sequence). The CDR3 consists of 15 residues. The V gene end was trimmed by 2 bases and the J gene end by 6 bases; junction bases not matched to a gene: 13.

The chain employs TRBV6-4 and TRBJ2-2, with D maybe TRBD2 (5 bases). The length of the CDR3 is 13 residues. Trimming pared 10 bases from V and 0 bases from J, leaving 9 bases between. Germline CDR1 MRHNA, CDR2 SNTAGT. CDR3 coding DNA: TGTGCCACCAGGACTCCGAACACCGGGGAGCTGTTTTTT. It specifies CATRTPNTGELFF.

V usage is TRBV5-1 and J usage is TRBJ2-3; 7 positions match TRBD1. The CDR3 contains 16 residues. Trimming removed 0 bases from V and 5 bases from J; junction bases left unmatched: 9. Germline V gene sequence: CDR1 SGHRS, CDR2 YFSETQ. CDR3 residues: CASSLVTGDPLDTQYF. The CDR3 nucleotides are TGCGCCAGCAGCTTGGTTACAGGGGATCCCCTAGATACGCAGTATTTT.

The CDR3 coding sequence is TGTGCCAGCAGCCGGCCCCTCGGGGGACAAGAGACCCAGTACTTC. Translating it yields CASSRPLGGQETQYF. V and J are TRBV11-2 and TRBJ2-5, with D possibly matching TRBD2 (6 bases). The CDR3 runs to 15 residues. Looked up from germline, CDR1 is SGHAT and CDR2 is FQNNGV. V was cut by 5 bases and J by 2 bases, with 15 bases left in between.

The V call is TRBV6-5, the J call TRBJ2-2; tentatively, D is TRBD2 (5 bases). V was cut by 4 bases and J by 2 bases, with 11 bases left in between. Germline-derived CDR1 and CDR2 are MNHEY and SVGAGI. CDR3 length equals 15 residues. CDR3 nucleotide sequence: TGTGCCAGCAGTTCGGGAACGCTAAACACCGGGGAGCTGTTTTTT. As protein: CASSSGTLNTGELFF.

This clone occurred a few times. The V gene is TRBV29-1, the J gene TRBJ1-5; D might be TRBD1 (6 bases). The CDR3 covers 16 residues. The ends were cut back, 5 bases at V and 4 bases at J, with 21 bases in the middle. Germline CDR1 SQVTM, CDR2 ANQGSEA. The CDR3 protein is CSVSNYPGEGNQPQHF. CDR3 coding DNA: TGCAGCGTTTCTAATTATCCAGGGGAAGGAAATCAGCCCCAGCATTTT.

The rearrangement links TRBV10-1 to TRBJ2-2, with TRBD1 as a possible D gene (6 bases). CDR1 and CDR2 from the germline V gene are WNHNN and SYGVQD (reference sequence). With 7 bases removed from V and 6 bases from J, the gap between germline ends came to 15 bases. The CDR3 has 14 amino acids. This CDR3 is CASTDSGAAGELFF. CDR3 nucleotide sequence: TGCGCCAGCACGGACTCAGGGGCCGCCGGGGAGCTGTTTTTT.

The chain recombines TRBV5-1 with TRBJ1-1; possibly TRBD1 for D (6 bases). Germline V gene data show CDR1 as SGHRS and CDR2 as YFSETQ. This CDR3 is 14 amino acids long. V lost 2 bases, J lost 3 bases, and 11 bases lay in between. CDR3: CASSFGGSDTEAFF. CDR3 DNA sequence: TGCGCCAGCAGCTTTGGGGGCTCAGACACTGAAGCTTTCTTT. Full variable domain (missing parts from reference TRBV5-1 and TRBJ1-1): KAGVTQTPRYLIKTRGQQVTLSCSPISGHRSVSWYQQTPGQGLQFLFEYFSETQRNKGNFPGRFSGRQFSNSRSEMNVSTLELGDSALYLCASSFGGSDTEAFFGQGTRLTVV.

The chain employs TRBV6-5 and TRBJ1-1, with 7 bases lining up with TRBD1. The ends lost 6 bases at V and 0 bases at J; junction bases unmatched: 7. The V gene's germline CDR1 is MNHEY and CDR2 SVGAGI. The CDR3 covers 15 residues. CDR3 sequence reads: CASRNLQGMNTEAFF. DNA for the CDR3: TGTGCCAGCAGAAACCTACAGGGGATGAACACTGAAGCTTTCTTT.

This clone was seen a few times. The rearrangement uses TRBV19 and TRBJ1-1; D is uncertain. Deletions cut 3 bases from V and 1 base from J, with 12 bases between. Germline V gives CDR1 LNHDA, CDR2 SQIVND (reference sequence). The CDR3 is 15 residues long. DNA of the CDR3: TGTGCCAGTAGTATGGCTCGGGTTGCGAACACTGAAGCTTTCTTT. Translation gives CASSMARVANTEAFF. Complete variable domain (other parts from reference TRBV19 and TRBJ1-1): DGGITQSPKYLFRKEGQNVTLSCEQNLNHDAMYWYRQDPGQGLRLIYYSQIVNDFQKGDIAEGYSVSREKKESFPLTVTSAQKNPTAFYLCASSMARVANTEAFFGQGTRLTVV.

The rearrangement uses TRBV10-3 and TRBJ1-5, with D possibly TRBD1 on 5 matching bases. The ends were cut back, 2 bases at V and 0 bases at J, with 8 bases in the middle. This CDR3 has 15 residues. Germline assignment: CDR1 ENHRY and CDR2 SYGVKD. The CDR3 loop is CAISEGQTSNQPQHF. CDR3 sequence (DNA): TGTGCCATCAGTGAGGGACAAACTAGCAATCAGCCCCAGCATTTT.

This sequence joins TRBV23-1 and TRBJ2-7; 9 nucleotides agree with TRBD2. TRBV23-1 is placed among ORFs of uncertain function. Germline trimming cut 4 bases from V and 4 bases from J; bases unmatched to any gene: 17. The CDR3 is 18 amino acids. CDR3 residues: CASSPRGPRGGLAYEQYF. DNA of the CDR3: TGCGCCAGCAGTCCTCGGGGACCTCGAGGCGGACTAGCGTACGAGCAGTACTTC.

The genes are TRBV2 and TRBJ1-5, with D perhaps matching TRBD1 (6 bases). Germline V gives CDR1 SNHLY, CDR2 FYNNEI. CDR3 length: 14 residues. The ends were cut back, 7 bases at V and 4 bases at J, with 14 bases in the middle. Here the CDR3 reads CASTNRALNQPQHF. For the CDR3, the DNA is TGTGCCAGCACGAACAGGGCTTTAAATCAGCCCCAGCATTTT. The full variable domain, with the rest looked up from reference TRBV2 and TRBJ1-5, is EPEVTQTPSHQVTQMGQEVILRCVPISNHLYFYWYRQILGQKVEFLVSFYNNEISEKSEIFDDQFSVERPDGSNFTLKIRSTKLEDSAMYFCASTNRALNQPQHFGDGTRLSIL.

The CDR3 here is CATGNRAWDQPQHF. DNA of the CDR3: TGTGCCACCGGAAACAGGGCGTGGGATCAGCCCCAGCATTTT. The chain joins TRBV6-6 to TRBJ1-5; tentative D call: TRBD1 (6 bases). V dropped 10 bases and J dropped 5 bases, with 18 bases sitting between them. The CDR3 has 14 amino acids. Germline values: CDR1 MNHNY, CDR2 SVGAGI (reference sequence).

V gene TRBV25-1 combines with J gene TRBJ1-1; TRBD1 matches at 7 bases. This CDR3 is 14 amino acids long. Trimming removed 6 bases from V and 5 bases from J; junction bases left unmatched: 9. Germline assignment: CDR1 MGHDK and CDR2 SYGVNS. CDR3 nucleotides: TGTGCCAGCAGGGGGACAGTTAGGGGTACTGAAGCTTTCTTT. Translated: CASRGTVRGTEAFF.

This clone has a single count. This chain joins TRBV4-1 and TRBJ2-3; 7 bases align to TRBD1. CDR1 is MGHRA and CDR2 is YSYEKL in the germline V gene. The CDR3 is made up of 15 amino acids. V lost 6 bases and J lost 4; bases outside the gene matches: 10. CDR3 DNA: TGCGCCAGCAGTCCCAGGTCACAGGGGCCAGATACGCAGTATTTT. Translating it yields CASSPRSQGPDTQYF.

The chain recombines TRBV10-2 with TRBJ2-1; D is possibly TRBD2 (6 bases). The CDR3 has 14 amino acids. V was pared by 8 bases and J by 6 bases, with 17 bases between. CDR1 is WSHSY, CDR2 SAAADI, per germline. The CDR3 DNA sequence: TGCGCCAGCGCACTCGGGACTTCGGGCAATGAGCAGTTCTTC. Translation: CASALGTSGNEQFF.